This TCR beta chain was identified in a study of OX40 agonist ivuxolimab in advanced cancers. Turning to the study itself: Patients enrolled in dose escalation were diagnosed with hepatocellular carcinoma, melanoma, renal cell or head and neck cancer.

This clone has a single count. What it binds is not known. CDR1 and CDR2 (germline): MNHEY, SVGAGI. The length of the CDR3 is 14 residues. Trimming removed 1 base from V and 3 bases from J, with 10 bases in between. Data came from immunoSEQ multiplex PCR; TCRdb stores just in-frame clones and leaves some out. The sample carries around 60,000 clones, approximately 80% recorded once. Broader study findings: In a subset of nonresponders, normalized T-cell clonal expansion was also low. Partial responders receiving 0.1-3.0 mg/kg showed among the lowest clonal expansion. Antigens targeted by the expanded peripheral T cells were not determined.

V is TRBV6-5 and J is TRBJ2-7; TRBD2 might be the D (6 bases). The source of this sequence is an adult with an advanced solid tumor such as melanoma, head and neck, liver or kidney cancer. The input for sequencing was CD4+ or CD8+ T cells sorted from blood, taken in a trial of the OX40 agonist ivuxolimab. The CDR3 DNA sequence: TGTGCCAGCAGTTACTTGCAGGGAGGCTACGAGCAGTACTTC. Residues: CASSYLQGGYEQYF.